This entry features one T cell receptor (beta chain) sequence. Its antigen is unknown. This sample is drawn from a study of cytomegalovirus exposure and HLA in healthy donors. Study results and caveats: Analysis was performed later, and it showed HLA-associated TCR beta chains to be more clonally expanded than equally common others. Across donors, sequencing depth was assumed by presence/absence analyses to be roughly uniform. The study reported that TCR beta sequences accurately predicted HLA-A and HLA-B alleles in most subjects.

PCR used 60 Vbeta primers and 13 Jbeta primers. Generated by immunoSEQ multiplex PCR, the TCRdb table keeps only in-frame clones and is missing some. This table holds some 200,000 clones, about four fifths found once. The V gene end was trimmed by 5 bases and the J gene end by 2 bases; junction bases not matched to a gene: 3. Germline loops: CDR1 GTSNPN, CDR2 SVGIG (reference sequence). The length of the CDR3 is 13 residues. The specimen was PBMCs. The V call is TRBV30, the J call TRBJ1-5, with TRBD1 matching over 7 bases. The source is a girl under 18 in good health and CMV-seropositive. CDR3 in amino acids: CAWAGTGNQPQHF. The CDR3, as DNA: TGTGCCTGGGCCGGGACAGGCAATCAGCCCCAGCATTTT.